This record concerns one TCR beta chain sequence. As yet, its antigen is unknown. UMIs with a 6-nucleotide sample barcode were added by template switching. From its re-call of the 5' RACE reads, TCRdb lists each CDR3 protein once, without DNA. Its table lists some 99,000 distinct CDR3 sequences. This sample is drawn from a study of monozygotic twins with inflammatory bowel disease. The CDR3 sequence is 16 residues long. The germline V gene has CDR1 GTSNPN and CDR2 SVGIG (reference sequence). Each donor supplied less than 3 ml of blood. Study-wide findings and caveats: A reduction in TCRbeta diversity (inverse Simpson) was seen in IBD patients relative to healthy co-twins. Different T cell subtypes could not be distinguished.

This sequence joins TRBV30 and TRBJ2-1. This TCR derives from a human donor with ulcerative colitis or Crohn's disease, or a healthy co-twin of an affected twin (not recorded which). The sequencing sample was made of blood. CDR3 region: CACQADPYKAYNEQFF.